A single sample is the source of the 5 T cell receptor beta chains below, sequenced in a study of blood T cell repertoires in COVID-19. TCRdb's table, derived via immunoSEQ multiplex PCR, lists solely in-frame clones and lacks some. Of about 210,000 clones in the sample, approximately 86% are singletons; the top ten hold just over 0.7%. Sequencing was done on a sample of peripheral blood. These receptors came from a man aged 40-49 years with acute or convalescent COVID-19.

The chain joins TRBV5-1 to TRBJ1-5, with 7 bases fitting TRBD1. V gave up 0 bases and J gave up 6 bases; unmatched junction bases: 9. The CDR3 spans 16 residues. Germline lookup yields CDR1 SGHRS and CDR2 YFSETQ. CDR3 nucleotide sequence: TGCGCCAGCAGCTTGGGTGTGACAGGGAATGGTCAGCCCCAGCATTTT. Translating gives CASSLGVTGNGQPQHF.

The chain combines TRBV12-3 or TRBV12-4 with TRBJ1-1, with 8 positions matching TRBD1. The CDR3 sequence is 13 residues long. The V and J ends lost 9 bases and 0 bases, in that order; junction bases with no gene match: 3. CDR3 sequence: CASTGGMNTEAFF. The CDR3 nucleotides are TGTGCCAGTACAGGGGGTATGAACACTGAAGCTTTCTTT.

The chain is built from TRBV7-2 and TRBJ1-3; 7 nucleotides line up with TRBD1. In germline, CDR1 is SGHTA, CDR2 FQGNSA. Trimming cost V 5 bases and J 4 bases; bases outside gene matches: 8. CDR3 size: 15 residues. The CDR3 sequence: CASSPGQADGNTIYF. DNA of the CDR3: TGTGCCAGCAGCCCCGGACAGGCGGACGGAAACACCATATATTTT.

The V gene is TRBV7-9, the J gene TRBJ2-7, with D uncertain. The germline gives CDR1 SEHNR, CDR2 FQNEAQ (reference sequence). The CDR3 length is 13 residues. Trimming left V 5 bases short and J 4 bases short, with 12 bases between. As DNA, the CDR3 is TGTGCCAGCAGCCTACAGAGTGCGTACGAGCAGTACTTC. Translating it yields CASSLQSAYEQYF.

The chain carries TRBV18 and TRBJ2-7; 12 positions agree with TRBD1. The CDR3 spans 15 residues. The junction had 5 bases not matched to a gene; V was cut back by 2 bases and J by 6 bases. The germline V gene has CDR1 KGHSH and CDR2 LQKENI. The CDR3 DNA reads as TGTGCCAGCTCACCAGGGACAGGGGGCCTTCGCGAGCAGTACTTC. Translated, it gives CASSPGTGGLREQYF.